These 20 T cell receptor beta chains came from one sample sequenced in a study of T cell repertoires in cytomegalovirus infection. Their antigen targets remain unknown. TCRdb ran MiXCR on the reads and lists one entry per CDR3 protein. The sample includes roughly 220,000 distinct CDR3 sequences, 30% to 45% seen only once; the top ten take approximately 60%. The sequenced sample was CD8+ T cells from cultured PBMCs, obtained from culture after CMV antigen stimulation. The source of these receptors is a human donor in good health (CMV status not recorded). Some clones in this sample may be carry-over from other donors' samples.

In this sample, this clonotype turned up a few times. J is TRBJ2-3 and V is TRBV4-2, with 7 positions matching TRBD1. CDR1 is LGHNA, CDR2 YNFKEQ, per germline. The J segment lost 4 bases and the V segment lost 0 bases, leaving 4 bases of the junction unmatched. The CDR3 totals 15 residues. Here the CDR3 DNA reads TGTGCCAGCAGCCAAGACGTCCAGGGGGCAGATACGCAGTATTTT. Protein product: CASSQDVQGADTQYF.

This clonotype was counted between two and nine times. The gene calls are TRBV5-4 and TRBJ2-3; D may match TRBD1 or TRBD2 (6 bases each). V was pared by 10 bases and J by 0 bases, with 15 bases between. The germline V gene encodes CDR1 SGHNT and CDR2 YYREEE (reference sequence). This CDR3 contains 14 residues. The CDR3 sequence is CAGFEGGSTDTQYF. CDR3 in DNA: TGTGCCGGCTTCGAGGGGGGAAGCACAGATACGCAGTATTTT. The full variable domain, with the rest looked up from reference TRBV5-4 and TRBJ2-3, is ETGVTQSPTHLIKTRGQQVTLRCSSQSGHNTVSWYQQALGQGPQFIFQYYREEENGRGNFPPRFSGLQFPNYSSELNVNALELDDSALYLCAGFEGGSTDTQYFGPGTRLTVL.

This clonotype was counted ten times or more. The chain joins TRBV6-2 or TRBV6-3 to TRBJ2-3; D is ambiguous. The germline V and J ends were trimmed by 6 bases and 2 bases, with 15 bases remaining between them. CDR1 is MNHEY, CDR2 SVGEGT, per germline. This CDR3 comprises 15 residues. This CDR3 reads CASSHRVEPTDTQYF. The CDR3, as DNA: TGTGCCAGCAGCCATAGGGTGGAACCCACAGATACGCAGTATTTT.

This clonotype was detected only a few times. The V gene is TRBV7-8, the J gene TRBJ2-7; a possible D gene is TRBD1 (6 bases). The germline V gene has CDR1 SGHVS and CDR2 FQNEAQ. The CDR3 contains 15 residues. V shed 1 base and J shed 3 bases, with 13 bases lying between them. The CDR3 reads CASSLERQGIYEQYF. For the CDR3, the DNA is TGTGCCAGCAGCTTAGAAAGGCAGGGGATCTACGAGCAGTACTTC.

This clonotype was seen only a few times. This chain links TRBV11-2 with TRBJ1-1; no definite D call. Germline CDR1 SGHAT, CDR2 FQNNGV. Deletions cut 8 bases from V and 4 bases from J, with 26 bases between. The CDR3 is 17 amino acids. The chain's CDR3 is CASQPLPPSTLFTEAFF. The CDR3 DNA reads TGTGCCAGCCAGCCCCTACCCCCCAGCACATTGTTCACTGAAGCTTTCTTT. Variable domain in full (rest from reference TRBV11-2 and TRBJ1-1): EAGVAQSPRYKIIEKRQSVAFWCNPISGHATLYWYQQILGQGPKLLIQFQNNGVVDDSQLPKDRFSAERLKGVDSTLKIQPAKLEDSAVYLCASQPLPPSTLFTEAFFGQGTRLTVV.

The CDR3, as DNA: TGTGCCAGCAGCGCCGACCGGGACAGTTACAATGAGCAGTTCTTC. This sequence encodes CASSADRDSYNEQFF. The V and J genes are TRBV9 and TRBJ2-1, with TRBD1 identical over 7 bases. V shed 3 bases, J shed 4 bases, and the junction held 7 bases outside the gene matches. Per the germline V gene, CDR1 is SGDLS and CDR2 is YYNGEE. This CDR3 comprises 15 residues. Looking up the rest from reference TRBV9 and TRBJ2-1 gives the full variable domain: DSGVTQTPKHLITATGQRVTLRCSPRSGDLSVYWYQQSLDQGLQFLIQYYNGEERAKGNILERFSAQQFPDLHSELNLSSLELGDSALYFCASSADRDSYNEQFFGPGTRLTVL.

This clonotype was observed a few times. The CDR3 nucleotides read TGTGCCAGCAGCTTAGTAATTCGGGGCCTACCTAACTATGGCTACACCTTC. Translated: CASSLVIRGLPNYGYTF. J is TRBJ1-2 and V is TRBV7-8, with D possibly matching TRBD1 (5 bases). The germline V gene has CDR1 SGHVS and CDR2 FQNEAQ. The CDR3 has 17 residues. Trimming took 1 base from V and 0 from J, leaving 15 bases between them.

The genes are TRBV15 and TRBJ2-1; 7 bases fit TRBD2. Trimming cost V 0 bases and J 4 bases; bases outside gene matches: 6. The CDR3 has 16 residues. Per the germline V gene, CDR1 is LNHNV and CDR2 is YYDKDF (reference sequence). DNA for the CDR3: TGTGCCACCAGCAGAGATTGGGAGGGCAGGTACAATGAGCAGTTCTTC. Protein: CATSRDWEGRYNEQFF.

The chain employs TRBV19 and TRBJ2-7; D unclear. V was cut by 3 bases and J by 5 bases, with 11 bases left in between. The length of the CDR3 is 13 residues. CDR1 and CDR2 (germline): LNHDA, SQIVND (reference sequence). CDR3 sequence reads: CASSIVPGHEQYF. DNA for the CDR3: TGTGCCAGTAGTATCGTCCCGGGCCACGAGCAGTACTTC.

The chain links TRBV5-1 to TRBJ2-3; a possible D gene is TRBD1 (5 bases). Trimming pared 4 bases from V and 2 bases from J, leaving 8 bases between. The CDR3 runs to 13 residues. Per germline, CDR1 SGHRS and CDR2 YFSETQ. The DNA for the CDR3 is TGCGCCAGCAGCCCGACAGACACAGATACGCAGTATTTT. Translating gives CASSPTDTDTQYF.

The chain employs TRBV4-2 and TRBJ2-7; D is perhaps TRBD1 (5 bases). V dropped 1 base and J dropped 2 bases, with 12 bases sitting between them. Germline V CDR1 and CDR2: LGHNA, YNFKEQ. This CDR3 comprises 15 residues. The CDR3 reads CASSQGQGHPYEQYF. The CDR3 DNA reads as TGTGCCAGCAGCCAAGGCCAGGGTCATCCCTACGAGCAGTACTTC.

The V call is TRBV11-1, the J call TRBJ2-3; 11 nucleotides match TRBD2. Germline V CDR1 and CDR2: SGHAT, FQDESV (reference sequence). The V gene end was trimmed by 5 bases and the J gene end by 2 bases; junction bases not matched to a gene: 6. This CDR3 is 16 amino acids long. Here the CDR3 reads CASSLTSGSPTDTQYF. CDR3 nucleotide sequence: TGTGCCAGCAGCCTAACTAGCGGGAGCCCCACAGATACGCAGTATTTT.

This clonotype came up a few times. The CDR3 reads CASSDIAEVRETQYF. DNA of the CDR3: TGTGCCAGCAGTGACATAGCGGAGGTGCGAGAGACCCAGTACTTC. The V gene is TRBV2, the J gene TRBJ2-5; D is possibly TRBD2 (6 bases). Trimming cost V 3 bases and J 4 bases, with 15 bases left between them. The CDR3 is 15 amino acids. Germline V lookup: CDR1 SNHLY, CDR2 FYNNEI.

The sample holds a few counts of this clonotype. This chain links TRBV4-1 with TRBJ1-5; 8 nucleotides match TRBD1. V lost 0 bases, J lost 4 bases, and 2 bases stayed unmatched. This CDR3 has 15 residues. CDR1 is MGHRA, CDR2 YSYEKL, per germline. The CDR3 loop is CASSQDRTGNQPQHF. The CDR3 nucleotides are TGCGCCAGCAGCCAAGATAGGACAGGGAATCAGCCCCAGCATTTT.

This chain joins TRBV19 and TRBJ2-1; 7 bases match TRBD2. Trimming cost V 5 bases and J 2 bases; bases outside gene matches: 6. CDR1 LNHDA and CDR2 SQIVND come from the germline V gene (reference sequence). There are 15 residues in the CDR3. This chain's CDR3 is CASSSKRGAYNEQFF. CDR3 coding DNA: TGTGCCAGTAGTTCCAAGCGGGGCGCCTACAATGAGCAGTTCTTC.

The J gene is TRBJ2-1, the V gene TRBV7-9; the match to TRBD1 covers 8 bases. The V gene's germline CDR1 is SEHNR and CDR2 FQNEAQ (reference sequence). V was pared by 1 base and J by 2 bases, with 10 bases of the junction left unmatched. The CDR3 contains 18 residues. DNA of the CDR3: TGTGCCAGCAGCTTAGGTAGGGGGGCAGGGGGCCCCTACAATGAGCAGTTCTTC. Residues: CASSLGRGAGGPYNEQFF.

V and J are TRBV4-2 and TRBJ2-1; D possibly corresponds to TRBD2 (5 bases). The CDR3 length is 16 residues. The V and J ends lost 0 bases and 3 bases respectively, with 12 bases between them. Germline values: CDR1 LGHNA, CDR2 YNFKEQ. This CDR3 reads CASSQEQRRLYNEQFF. DNA of the CDR3: TGTGCCAGCAGCCAAGAGCAGCGGAGACTCTACAATGAGCAGTTCTTC.

This rearrangement joins TRBV6-5 to TRBJ1-2; D is unresolved. V lost 6 bases and J lost 3, with 17 bases in between. The CDR3 runs 15 residues. Germline values: CDR1 MNHEY, CDR2 SVGAGI. The CDR3 protein is CASRGGEGEDYGYTF. Here the CDR3 DNA reads TGTGCCAGCAGGGGAGGTGAGGGAGAGGACTATGGCTACACCTTC.

The chain carries TRBV7-3 and TRBJ2-4; 8 bases match TRBD2. CDR3 length equals 15 residues. CDR1 and CDR2 from the germline V gene are SGHTA and FQGTGA. J was trimmed by 5 bases and V by 2 bases; bases with no gene match: 5. The DNA of the CDR3 is TGTGCCAGCAGCTTACTCGGGGGGGGACAAAACATTCAGTACTTC. It is translated as CASSLLGGGQNIQYF.

This clonotype occurred many times. V and J are TRBV12-3 or TRBV12-4 and TRBJ2-7; TRBD2 agrees at 11 bases. The CDR3 runs 16 residues. V trimming: 3 bases; J trimming: 1 base; junction bases outside the gene matches: 5. CDR3 region: CASSFPASGGSYEQYF. The DNA of the CDR3 is TGTGCCAGCAGTTTCCCGGCTAGCGGGGGGTCCTACGAGCAGTACTTC.